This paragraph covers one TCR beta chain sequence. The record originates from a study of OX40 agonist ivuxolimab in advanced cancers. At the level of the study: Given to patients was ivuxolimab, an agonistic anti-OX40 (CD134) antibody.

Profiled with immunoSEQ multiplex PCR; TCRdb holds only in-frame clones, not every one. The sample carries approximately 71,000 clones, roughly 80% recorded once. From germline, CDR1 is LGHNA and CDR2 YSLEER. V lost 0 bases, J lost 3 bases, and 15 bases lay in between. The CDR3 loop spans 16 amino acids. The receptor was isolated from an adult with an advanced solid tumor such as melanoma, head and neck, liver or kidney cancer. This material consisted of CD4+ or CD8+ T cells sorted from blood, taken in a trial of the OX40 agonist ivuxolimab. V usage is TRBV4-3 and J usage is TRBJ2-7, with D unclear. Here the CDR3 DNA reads TGCGCCAGCAGCCAAGAATGGGGTATGGGCATCTACGAGCAGTACTTC. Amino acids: CASSQEWGMGIYEQYF.